One and the same sample provided the 27 T cell receptor beta chains below, sequenced in a study of blood T cell repertoires in COVID-19. Clones were sequenced by immunoSEQ multiplex PCR, and TCRdb holds only the in-frame ones, with some missing. The profile shows some 390,000 clones, about 90% of them singletons. The material sequenced was PBMCs or T cells enriched from blood (not recorded which). The receptors originated from a woman aged 25 to 39 who had recovered from COVID-19.

The V gene is TRBV6-5, the J gene TRBJ2-1; the match to TRBD1 covers 7 bases. This CDR3 region has 15 residues. Germline assignment: CDR1 MNHEY and CDR2 SVGAGI. Losses at the gene ends were 5 bases for V and 4 bases for J; bases not matched to a gene: 8. For the CDR3, the DNA is TGTGCCAGCAGTAAGGACAGGCTTGAATACAATGAGCAGTTCTTC. Translation: CASSKDRLEYNEQFF.

The chain uses TRBV28 and TRBJ1-2; D not certain. Trimming took off 3 bases at V and 5 bases at J, with 10 bases between the two ends. The CDR3 is 13 amino acids. Germline V lookup: CDR1 MDHEN, CDR2 SYDVKM. In nucleotides, the CDR3 is TGTGCCAGCAGTTTTCGTAACGGGTATGGCTACACCTTC. Its translation: CASSFRNGYGYTF.

This sequence joins TRBV7-2 and TRBJ1-2; D might be TRBD1 (6 bases). The ends were cut back, 5 bases at V and 4 bases at J, with 14 bases in the middle. This CDR3 is built from 14 residues. Germline CDR1 reads SGHTA; CDR2 reads FQGNSA. DNA of the CDR3: TGTGCCAGCAGCCCCGGGGGGGCAGGCTATGGCTACACCTTC. Encoded protein: CASSPGGAGYGYTF.

The chain combines TRBV7-9 with TRBJ1-6; unclear D gene. The germline CDR1 and CDR2 sequences are SEHNR and FQNEAQ (reference sequence). V lost 1 base to trimming and J lost 10 bases, with 11 bases between them. The CDR3 totals 14 residues. CDR3 DNA: TGTGCCAGCAGCTTAGGCGGGTATTCCTCACCCCTCCACTTT. This sequence encodes CASSLGGYSSPLHF.

CDR3 nucleotides: TGTGCCAGCAGCTTTCAGGACTCGGGATCCGGGGAGCTGTTTTTT. It yields the protein CASSFQDSGSGELFF. This chain connects TRBV5-5 to TRBJ2-2, with a possible D match to TRBD2 (5 bases). Germline V gene data show CDR1 as SGHKS and CDR2 as YYEKEE (reference sequence). This CDR3 spans 15 amino acids. Between the trimmed V and J ends, which lost 2 bases and 6 bases, there was a span of 14 bases.

The chain links TRBV10-3 to TRBJ1-6, with 7 bases fitting TRBD1. The V segment lost 4 bases and the J segment 7 bases; nucleotides outside the gene matches: 7. The CDR3 covers 15 residues. Germline V gene sequence: CDR1 ENHRY, CDR2 SYGVKD. The CDR3, as DNA: TGTGCCATCAGTGCGCCGGGACAGAGAAATTCACCCCTCCACTTT. It specifies CAISAPGQRNSPLHF.

The V call is TRBV29-1, the J call TRBJ1-3; TRBD1 aligns across 10 bases. The CDR3 is 14 residues long. V lost 7 bases to trimming and J lost 4 bases; unmatched junction nucleotides: 7. Germline V gene data show CDR1 as SQVTM and CDR2 as ANQGSEA. This chain's CDR3 is CSATGQGGGNTIYF. The CDR3 nucleotides read TGCAGCGCCACTGGACAGGGGGGAGGAAACACCATATATTTT. Supplemented by reference TRBV29-1 and TRBJ1-3, the full variable domain reads SAVISQKPSRDICQRGTSLTIQCQVDSQVTMMFWYRQQPGQSLTLIATANQGSEATYESGFVIDKFPISRPNLTFSTLTVSNMSPEDSSIYLCSATGQGGGNTIYFGEGSWLTVV.

Only one count was recorded for this clone. This sequence joins TRBV6-2 or TRBV6-3 and TRBJ1-3; possible D gene TRBD1, 5 bases. Germline V gene sequence: CDR1 MNHEY, CDR2 SVGEGT. This CDR3 has 15 amino acids. Trimming pared 4 bases from V and 2 bases from J, leaving 12 bases between. The DNA for the CDR3 is TGTGCCAGCAGTTTAACAGGAGCTCCTGGAAACACCATATATTTT. Translation: CASSLTGAPGNTIYF.

The genes are TRBV6-5 and TRBJ1-4; TRBD1 aligns across 7 bases. Germline CDR1 MNHEY, CDR2 SVGAGI. This CDR3 comprises 14 residues. Unmatched junction bases numbered 5, after V lost 2 bases and J lost 8 bases. In nucleotides, the CDR3 is TGTGCCAGCAGTTACACTGGGACAGTCGAAAAACTGTTTTTT. This translates into CASSYTGTVEKLFF.

About this clone itself: One end of the junction does not line up with germline, which may come from a read error. The rearrangement uses TRBV9 and TRBJ1-1, with 7 bases that match TRBD1. The CDR3 loop spans 15 amino acids. CDR1 is SGDLS, CDR2 YYNGEE, per germline. CDR3 sequence: CASSVSRQGNSEAFF. The CDR3 nucleotides read TGTGCCAGCAGCGTAAGCCGACAGGGAAACAGTGAAGCTTTCTTT.

Details on this clone: Other DNA sequences in this sample translate to the same CDR3. The V gene is TRBV7-8, the J gene TRBJ1-6; the match to TRBD1 covers 7 bases. This CDR3 has 17 residues. V gave up 1 base and J gave up 2 bases; unmatched junction bases: 5. Germline-derived CDR1 and CDR2 are SGHVS and FQNEAQ. CDR3 residues: CASSLESGTAYNSPLHF. The DNA of the CDR3 is TGTGCCAGCAGCTTAGAGTCGGGGACAGCCTATAATTCACCCCTCCACTTT.

This clone was detected once. This chain links TRBV18 with TRBJ2-7, with 7 bases aligning to TRBD1. CDR1 and CDR2 (germline): KGHSH, LQKENI. V shed 5 bases and J 2 bases; nucleotides not matched to a gene: 6. The CDR3 loop spans 14 amino acids. CDR3 residues: CASSDGQAAYEQYF. The CDR3 DNA sequence: TGTGCCAGCTCAGACGGACAGGCGGCCTACGAGCAGTACTTC.

The rearrangement links TRBV7-2 to TRBJ2-3; 9 bases match TRBD1. This CDR3 is 15 amino acids long. The ends lost 4 bases at V and 6 bases at J; junction bases unmatched: 8. The germline V gene encodes CDR1 SGHTA and CDR2 FQGNSA. The CDR3 DNA reads TGTGCCAGCAGCTCCCGTCCGGGACAGGGCGATACGCAGTATTTT. Encoded protein: CASSSRPGQGDTQYF.

The chain joins TRBV14 to TRBJ2-7, with D hard to call. Germline assignment: CDR1 SGHDN and CDR2 FVKESK. V shed 0 bases and J shed 5 bases, with 8 bases lying between them. There are 13 residues in the CDR3. CDR3 DNA sequence: TGTGCCAGCAGCCAAGATAACCGGGACGAGCAGTACTTC. It encodes CASSQDNRDEQYF.

The chain recombines TRBV18 with TRBJ1-1; 8 nucleotides agree with TRBD1. In germline, CDR1 is KGHSH, CDR2 LQKENI. This CDR3 spans 15 amino acids. V was clipped by 3 bases and J by 6 bases; unmatched bases: 9. CDR3 region: CASSPRQGSSPEAFF. The CDR3 bases are TGTGCCAGCTCACCCCGACAGGGGAGTAGTCCTGAAGCTTTCTTT.

The chain employs TRBV6-6 and TRBJ1-4; the D gene is possibly TRBD1 (6 bases). The CDR3 runs 18 residues. V lost 5 bases and J 0 bases, leaving 19 bases between the germline ends. Germline V CDR1 and CDR2: MNHNY, SVGAGI (reference sequence). The CDR3 region has the DNA TGTGCCAGCAGTCAGACAGGAAACCCACCCACAACTAATGAAAAACTGTTTTTT. Residues: CASSQTGNPPTTNEKLFF.

This chain uses TRBV7-2 with TRBJ2-3; tentatively, D is TRBD2 (7 bases). V was clipped by 4 bases and J by 1 base, with 15 bases between them. This CDR3 is 16 amino acids long. CDR1 SGHTA and CDR2 FQGNSA come from the germline V gene. DNA for the CDR3: TGTGCCAGCAGCTCCCGTCGAGGGGGGGGCACAGATACGCAGTATTTT. Amino acids: CASSSRRGGGTDTQYF.

The V call is TRBV7-2, the J call TRBJ1-3, with D hard to call. CDR1 SGHTA and CDR2 FQGNSA come from the germline V gene. This CDR3 spans 15 amino acids. Deletions cut 1 base from V and 2 bases from J, with 9 bases between. CDR3 protein: CASSLVRSTGNTIYF. The CDR3 DNA follows: TGTGCCAGCAGCTTAGTGAGGTCTACTGGAAACACCATATATTTT.

The V and J genes are TRBV9 and TRBJ2-1; 7 positions match TRBD2. This CDR3 has 16 amino acids. Trimming took 0 bases from V and 4 from J; bases not matched to a gene: 7. Looked up from germline, CDR1 is SGDLS and CDR2 is YYNGEE. CDR3 sequence (DNA): TGTGCCAGCAGCGTAGAGGGCGGGGGTAGTTACAATGAGCAGTTCTTC. This gives the protein CASSVEGGGSYNEQFF.

CDR3 in amino acids: CASSLEPNTEAFF. The CDR3 DNA follows: TGTGCCAGCAGCTTAGAGCCGAACACTGAAGCTTTCTTT. The gene calls are TRBV7-9 and TRBJ1-1; D unresolved. The ends were cut back, 1 base at V and 1 base at J, with 4 bases in the middle. Germline V lookup: CDR1 SEHNR, CDR2 FQNEAQ (reference sequence). The CDR3 length is 13 residues.

This chain uses TRBV10-3 with TRBJ1-6, with 7 bases lining up with TRBD1. The J segment lost 8 bases and the V segment lost 9 bases, leaving 7 bases of the junction unmatched. Germline lookup yields CDR1 ENHRY and CDR2 SYGVKD. CDR3 length equals 13 residues. As DNA, the CDR3 is TGTGCCATGCGGACAGGATCAGATTCACCCCTCCACTTT. It yields the protein CAMRTGSDSPLHF.

This clone was seen only once. V usage is TRBV19 and J usage is TRBJ2-7; 9 bases line up with TRBD1. The J segment lost 3 bases and the V segment lost 5 bases, leaving 8 bases of the junction unmatched. This CDR3 has 15 amino acids. The germline CDR1 and CDR2 sequences are LNHDA and SQIVND (reference sequence). The CDR3, as DNA: TGTGCCAGTAGTTCACGGACAGGGGCCTACTACGAGCAGTACTTC. This translates into CASSSRTGAYYEQYF.

This chain links TRBV28 with TRBJ2-7, with a possible D match to TRBD1 (7 bases). The V and J ends lost 7 bases and 0 bases respectively, with 19 bases between them. Germline V gives CDR1 MDHEN, CDR2 SYDVKM. This CDR3 has 16 residues. DNA of the CDR3: TGTGCCAGCAATCGTCTGGGGGGACAGAGCTCCTACGAGCAGTACTTC. Its protein is CASNRLGGQSSYEQYF. The full variable domain, its missing parts supplied by reference TRBV28 and TRBJ2-7, is DVKVTQSSRYLVKRTGEKVFLECVQDMDHENMFWYRQDPGLGLRLIYFSYDVKMKEKGDIPEGYSVSREKKERFSLILESASTNQTSMYLCASNRLGGQSSYEQYFGPGTRLTVT.

V gene TRBV19 combines with J gene TRBJ2-7; 7 nucleotides line up with TRBD1. The V gene's germline CDR1 is LNHDA and CDR2 SQIVND (reference sequence). The CDR3 sequence is 15 residues long. J was trimmed by 3 bases and V by 4 bases; bases with no gene match: 9. CDR3 sequence (DNA): TGTGCCAGTAGTACTCCCGGGACAGTAAACTACGAGCAGTACTTC. Protein product: CASSTPGTVNYEQYF.

The CDR3 region is CSVTDRSGNTIYF. The CDR3 DNA sequence: TGCAGCGTGACAGATCGCTCTGGAAACACCATATATTTT. The J gene is TRBJ1-3, the V gene TRBV29-1, with TRBD1 as a possible D gene (5 bases). The ends were cut back, 6 bases at V and 0 bases at J, with 9 bases in the middle. The germline V gene has CDR1 SQVTM and CDR2 ANQGSEA. The CDR3 is made up of 13 amino acids. Together with reference TRBV29-1 and TRBJ1-3, the CDR3 gives the full variable domain: SAVISQKPSRDICQRGTSLTIQCQVDSQVTMMFWYRQQPGQSLTLIATANQGSEATYESGFVIDKFPISRPNLTFSTLTVSNMSPEDSSIYLCSVTDRSGNTIYFGEGSWLTVV.

The chain employs TRBV18 and TRBJ2-3; possible D gene TRBD1, 6 bases. CDR3 length: 12 amino acids. Germline V CDR1 and CDR2: KGHSH, LQKENI. Trimming removed 3 bases at V and 7 bases at J, with 8 bases between. As DNA, the CDR3 is TGTGCCAGCTCACCGGGGGCGAATACGCAGTATTTT. Translated: CASSPGANTQYF.

This sequence joins TRBV3-1 (or the pseudogene TRBV3-2) and TRBJ2-1, with D tentatively TRBD2 (6 bases). The V end was cut by 3 bases, the J end by 0 bases, with 9 bases between. Looked up from germline, CDR1 is LGHDT and CDR2 is YNNKEL (reference sequence). This CDR3 is 15 amino acids long. Written as DNA, the CDR3 is TGTGCCAGCAGCCATGACGGGGGCTCCTACAATGAGCAGTTCTTC. Residues: CASSHDGGSYNEQFF.